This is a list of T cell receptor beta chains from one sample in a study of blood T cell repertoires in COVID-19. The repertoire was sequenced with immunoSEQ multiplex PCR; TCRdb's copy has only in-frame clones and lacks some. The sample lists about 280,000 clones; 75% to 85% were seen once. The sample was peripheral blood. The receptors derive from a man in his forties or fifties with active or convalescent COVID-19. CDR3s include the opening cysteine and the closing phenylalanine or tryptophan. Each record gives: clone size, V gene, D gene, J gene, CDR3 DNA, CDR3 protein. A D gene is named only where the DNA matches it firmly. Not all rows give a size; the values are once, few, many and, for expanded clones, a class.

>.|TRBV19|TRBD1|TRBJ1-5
TGTGCCAGTAGTTTTGGGACAGGGGACTCCCCAGGTCAGCCCCAGCATTTT
CASSFGTGDSPGQPQHF
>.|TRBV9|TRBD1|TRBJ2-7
TGTGCCAGCAGCGTCGGGACAGGGGGCGCCTACGAGCAGTACTTC
CASSVGTGGAYEQYF
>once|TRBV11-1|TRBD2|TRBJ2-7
TGTGCCAGCAGCACTAGCGGGAGGGGACTCTACGAGCAGTACTTC
CASSTSGRGLYEQYF
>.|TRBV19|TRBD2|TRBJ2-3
TGTGCCAGTAAGACTAGCGGAGATACGCAGTATTTT
CASKTSGDTQYF
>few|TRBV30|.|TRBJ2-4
TGTGCCTGTACAGGGATAGCCAAAAACATTCAGTACTTC
CACTGIAKNIQYF
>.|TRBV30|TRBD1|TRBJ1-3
TGTGCCTGGGGGACAGGGTTCTCTGGAAACACCATATATTTT
CAWGTGFSGNTIYF
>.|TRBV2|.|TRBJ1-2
TGTGCCAGCACTCCTGAGGGCGTGGGATATGGCTACACCTTC
CASTPEGVGYGYTF
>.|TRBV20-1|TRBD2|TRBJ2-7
TGCAGTGCTAGTCCGCCGGGACTAGACTACGAGCAGTACTTC
CSASPPGLDYEQYF
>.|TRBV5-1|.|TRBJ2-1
TGCGCCAGTCAGTGGTGGGGGGACAGCTCCTACAATGAGCAGTTCTTC
CASQWWGDSSYNEQFF
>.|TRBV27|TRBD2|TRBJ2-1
TGTGCCAGCAGTTCCCCTCCTAAGGGGAGGGCGAGTGAGCAGTTCTTC
CASSSPPKGRASEQFF
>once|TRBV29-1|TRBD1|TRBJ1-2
TGCAGCGCGGACAGGCGTGAGAGAAATGGCTACACCTTC
CSADRRERNGYTF
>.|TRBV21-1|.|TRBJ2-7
TGTGCCAGCAGTCAGAAGGGGGAGCGGCTTTACGAGCAGTACTTC
CASSQKGERLYEQYF
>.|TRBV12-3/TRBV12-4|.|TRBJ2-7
TGTGCCAGCAGTTTTGGCTCAAGCTACGAGCAGTACTTC
CASSFGSSYEQYF
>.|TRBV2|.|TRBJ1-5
TGTGCCAGCAGTGGGGAGTCCGGCAATCAGCCCCAGCATTTT
CASSGESGNQPQHF
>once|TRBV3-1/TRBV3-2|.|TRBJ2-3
TGTGCCAGCAGCCGCGTAAGATTTGATACGCAGTATTTT
CASSRVRFDTQYF
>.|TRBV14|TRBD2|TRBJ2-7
TGTGCCAGCAGCCAAGATTTGGGGGGGTACGAGCAGTACTTC
CASSQDLGGYEQYF
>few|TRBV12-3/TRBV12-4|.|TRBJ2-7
TGTGCCAGCAGTTTTCGAGGGTCCCCTTCGTTC
CASSFRGSPSF
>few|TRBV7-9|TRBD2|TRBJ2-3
TGTGCCAGCAGCTTAGGGACTAGCGGGGTCGAAGATACGCAGTATTTT
CASSLGTSGVEDTQYF
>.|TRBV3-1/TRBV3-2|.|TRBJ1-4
TGTGCCAGCAGCCAAGAACAGGGTCGTCCGCGTCAGGAAAAACTGTTTTTT
CASSQEQGRPRQEKLFF
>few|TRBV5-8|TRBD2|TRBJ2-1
TGTGCCAGCAGCTCTGGACTAGCGGGGGACAATGAGCAGTTCTTC
CASSSGLAGDNEQFF
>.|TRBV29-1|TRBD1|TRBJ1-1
TGCAGCGTCGGGACAGCAACTTACACTGAAGCTTTCTTT
CSVGTATYTEAFF
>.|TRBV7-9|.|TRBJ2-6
TGTGCCAGCAGCTTCGGGGGAACTGGGGCCAACGTCCTGACTTTC
CASSFGGTGANVLTF
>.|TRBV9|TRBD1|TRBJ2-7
TGTGCCAGCAGCAGAGGGGGGACAGGGTCTTTCGACGAGCAGTACTTC
CASSRGGTGSFDEQYF
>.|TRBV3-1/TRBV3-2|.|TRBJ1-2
TGTGCCAGCAGCCAAGGGGAAGCAGGGAAGGGCTACACCTTC
CASSQGEAGKGYTF
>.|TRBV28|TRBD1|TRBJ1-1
TGTGCCAGCAAGTGGTTCTCAGGGGGAACGAACACTGAAGCTTTCTTT
CASKWFSGGTNTEAFF
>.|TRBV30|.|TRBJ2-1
TGTGCCTGGAGTGCTTCCGTGACAGAGCAGTTCTTC
CAWSASVTEQFF
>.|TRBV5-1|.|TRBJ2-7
TGCGCCAGCAGCTTCTCCGGAGGCGAGCAGTACTTC
CASSFSGGEQYF
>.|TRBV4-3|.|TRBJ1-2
TGCGCCAGCAGCCAAGAGTACGGGAGAAACTATGGCTACACCTTC
CASSQEYGRNYGYTF
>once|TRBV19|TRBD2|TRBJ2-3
TGTGCCAGTAGTATGCGCGGGAGTCGGGGCACAGATACGCAGTATTTT
CASSMRGSRGTDTQYF